This TCR beta chain was documented in a study of response to subunit inactivated influenza vaccine. TCRdb ran MiXCR on the RT-PCR reads and lists one entry per CDR3 protein. The table includes about 700,000 distinct CDR3 sequences, 15% to 19% detected once. This clonotype was seen a handful of times. This CDR3 has 11 residues. V lost 7 bases, J lost 15 bases, and 17 bases lay in between. The germline CDR1 and CDR2 sequences are SGDLS and YYNGEE. The clonotype originates from a man between 50 and 59 years old who received an inactivated influenza vaccine. This sample comprised PBMCs from blood, obtained 12 days after vaccination. The genes are TRBV9 and TRBJ2-1, with D unclear. As DNA, the CDR3 is TGTGCCAGCGGCTCTACAGCGAGTCGGTTCTTC. This codes for CASGSTASRFF.